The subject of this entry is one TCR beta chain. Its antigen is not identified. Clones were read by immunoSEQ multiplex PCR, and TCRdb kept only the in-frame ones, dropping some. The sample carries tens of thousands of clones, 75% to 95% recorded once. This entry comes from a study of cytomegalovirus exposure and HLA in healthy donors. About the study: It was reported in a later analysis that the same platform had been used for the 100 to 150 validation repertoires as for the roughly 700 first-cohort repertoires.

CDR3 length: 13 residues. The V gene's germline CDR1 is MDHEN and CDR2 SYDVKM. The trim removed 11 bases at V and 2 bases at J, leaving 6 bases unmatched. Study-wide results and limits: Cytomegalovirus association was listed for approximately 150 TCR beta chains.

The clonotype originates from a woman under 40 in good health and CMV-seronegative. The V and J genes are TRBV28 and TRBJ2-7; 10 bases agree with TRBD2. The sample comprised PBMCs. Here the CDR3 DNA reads TGTGCCGGTAAGCGGGAGGGACCCTACGAGCAGTACTTC. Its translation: CAGKREGPYEQYF. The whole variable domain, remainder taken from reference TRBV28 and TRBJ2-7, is DVKVTQSSRYLVKRTGEKVFLECVQDMDHENMFWYRQDPGLGLRLIYFSYDVKMKEKGDIPEGYSVSREKKERFSLILESASTNQTSMYLCAGKREGPYEQYFGPGTRLTVT.